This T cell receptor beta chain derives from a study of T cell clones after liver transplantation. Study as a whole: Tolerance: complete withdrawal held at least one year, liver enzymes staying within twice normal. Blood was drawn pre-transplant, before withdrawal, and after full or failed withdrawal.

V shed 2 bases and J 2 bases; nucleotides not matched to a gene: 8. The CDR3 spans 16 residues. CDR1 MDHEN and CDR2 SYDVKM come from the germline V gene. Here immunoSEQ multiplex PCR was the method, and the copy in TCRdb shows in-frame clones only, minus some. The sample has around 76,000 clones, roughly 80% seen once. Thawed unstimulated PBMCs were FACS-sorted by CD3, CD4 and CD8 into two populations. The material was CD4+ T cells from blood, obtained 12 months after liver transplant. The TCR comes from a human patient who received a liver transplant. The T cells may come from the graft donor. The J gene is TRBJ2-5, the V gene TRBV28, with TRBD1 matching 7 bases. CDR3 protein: CASSLQRGQQQETQYF. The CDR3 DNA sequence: TGTGCCAGCAGTTTACAAAGGGGACAGCAACAAGAGACCCAGTACTTC.